The next 19 T cell receptor beta chains were all read from a single sample in a study of blood T cell repertoires in COVID-19. The data were produced by immunoSEQ multiplex PCR, yet TCRdb's version contains in-frame clones alone and is incomplete. This table holds fewer than 200,000 clones, 82% found once. The sample comprised peripheral blood. Source of these receptors: an elderly woman with acute or convalescent COVID-19.

The chain employs TRBV5-1 and TRBJ2-7; TRBD2 is a possible D gene (6 bases). Germline lookup yields CDR1 SGHRS and CDR2 YFSETQ. The CDR3 sequence is 15 residues long. The V gene lost 4 bases and the J gene lost 4 bases, with 18 bases spanning the gap. CDR3 nucleotide sequence: TGCGCCAGCAGCCCCCCGGGGGTAGCGGCTTACGAGCAGTACTTC. Translation gives CASSPPGVAAYEQYF.

The rearrangement uses TRBV5-1 and TRBJ1-5; TRBD1 aligns across 7 bases. This CDR3 has 14 residues. Germline lookup yields CDR1 SGHRS and CDR2 YFSETQ. V was pared by 8 bases and J by 7 bases, with 12 bases of the junction left unmatched. The CDR3 sequence is CARTTDRVKQPQHF. In DNA, the CDR3 is TGCGCCAGAACTACCGACAGGGTCAAGCAGCCCCAGCATTTT.

The chain carries TRBV5-1 and TRBJ2-7, with 8 positions matching TRBD2. CDR3 length: 14 amino acids. J was trimmed by 4 bases and V by 0 bases; bases with no gene match: 3. From germline, CDR1 is SGHRS and CDR2 YFSETQ. In DNA, the CDR3 is TGCGCCAGCAGCTTGGCGGGAGGGGAGTACGAGCAGTACTTC. This codes for CASSLAGGEYEQYF. The complete variable domain, with remaining parts taken from reference TRBV5-1 and TRBJ2-7, reads KAGVTQTPRYLIKTRGQQVTLSCSPISGHRSVSWYQQTPGQGLQFLFEYFSETQRNKGNFPGRFSGRQFSNSRSEMNVSTLELGDSALYLCASSLAGGEYEQYFGPGTRLTVT.

This clone was detected only a few times. The chain links TRBV2 to TRBJ2-3; 7 nucleotides align to TRBD2. This CDR3 is 11 amino acids long. CDR1 is SNHLY and CDR2 is FYNNEI in the germline V gene. J gave up 10 bases and V 4 bases, and 2 bases lay outside the gene matches. In DNA form, the CDR3 reads TGTGCCAGCAGTGTGGGGGGGGCGCAGTATTTT. Protein product: CASSVGGAQYF.

This sequence joins TRBV6-5 and TRBJ2-7; TRBD1 aligns across 9 bases. The germline gives CDR1 MNHEY, CDR2 SVGAGI. The CDR3 runs 13 residues. Trimming at V came to 6 bases and at J to 4 bases, leaving 4 bases not matched to a gene. Here the CDR3 reads CASRRDRVYEQYF. DNA for the CDR3: TGTGCCAGCAGAAGGGACAGGGTGTACGAGCAGTACTTC.

The genes are TRBV18 and TRBJ2-5, with TRBD1 matching 9 bases. After removal of 4 bases from V and 2 bases from J, the junction contained 5 bases not matched to a gene. Germline-derived CDR1 and CDR2 are KGHSH and LQKENI. There are 15 residues in the CDR3. This CDR3 is CASSRDREYQETQYF. In DNA form, the CDR3 reads TGTGCCAGCTCACGGGACAGGGAATATCAAGAGACCCAGTACTTC.

The chain joins TRBV5-1 to TRBJ2-1; 7 nucleotides align to TRBD2. The length of the CDR3 is 14 residues. The J segment lost 6 bases and the V segment lost 0 bases, leaving 3 bases of the junction unmatched. Germline CDR1 and CDR2: SGHRS and YFSETQ. For the CDR3, the DNA is TGCGCCAGCAGCTTGGACGCGGGAGTCAATGAGCAGTTCTTC. Protein sequence: CASSLDAGVNEQFF.

The chain uses TRBV12-3 or TRBV12-4 and TRBJ2-7; D gene ambiguous. The germline V and J ends were trimmed by 3 bases and 7 bases, with 10 bases remaining between them. This CDR3 region has 12 residues. The chain's CDR3 is CASSLGPREQYF. The CDR3 DNA sequence: TGTGCCAGCAGTTTGGGCCCCAGAGAGCAGTACTTC.

V and J are TRBV6-2 or TRBV6-3 and TRBJ2-5, with TRBD2 matching 7 bases. This CDR3 comprises 14 residues. Germline V gives CDR1 MNHEY, CDR2 SVGEGT. The ends lost 5 bases at V and 3 bases at J; junction bases unmatched: 6. The CDR3 loop is CASSLRAGKETQYF. In nucleotides, the CDR3 is TGTGCCAGCAGTCTCCGAGCGGGAAAAGAGACCCAGTACTTC.

This chain uses TRBV19 with TRBJ2-7, with D possibly being TRBD1 (6 bases). From germline, CDR1 is LNHDA and CDR2 SQIVND (reference sequence). Deletions cut 4 bases from V and 4 bases from J, with 8 bases between. This CDR3 contains 12 residues. CDR3 protein: CASSTDSYEQYF. The CDR3 DNA is TGTGCCAGTAGTACGGACAGTTACGAGCAGTACTTC.

The rearrangement uses TRBV7-9 and TRBJ1-4; perhaps TRBD1 as D (6 bases). CDR1 and CDR2 from the germline V gene are SEHNR and FQNEAQ (reference sequence). The CDR3 totals 18 residues. Trimming left V 5 bases short and J 7 bases short, with 26 bases between. The CDR3: CASSQWSGTQGRGEKLFF. The CDR3 coding sequence is TGTGCCAGCAGCCAATGGTCCGGGACACAGGGCCGGGGTGAAAAACTGTTTTTT. Full variable domain (remainder filled in from reference TRBV7-9 and TRBJ1-4): DTGVSQNPRHKITKRGQNVTFRCDPISEHNRLYWYRQTLGQGPEFLTYFQNEAQLEKSRLLSDRFSAERPKGSFSTLEIQRTEQGDSAMYLCASSQWSGTQGRGEKLFFGSGTQLSVL.

This clone was observed once. The chain joins TRBV10-3 to TRBJ1-2, with 7 bases lining up with TRBD1. V lost 2 bases, J lost 2 bases, and 11 bases stayed unmatched. The CDR3 runs to 17 residues. From germline, CDR1 is ENHRY and CDR2 SYGVKD. The CDR3 DNA reads TGTGCCATCAGTGAGCCCCCCGACAGGGCCTACAACTATGGCTACACCTTC. Protein product: CAISEPPDRAYNYGYTF.

Only one count was recorded for this clone. This chain connects TRBV5-6 to TRBJ1-3; 7 positions match TRBD1. Germline lookup yields CDR1 SGHDT and CDR2 YYEEEE. CDR3 length: 16 residues. The J segment lost 2 bases and the V segment lost 6 bases, leaving 11 bases of the junction unmatched. CDR3 coding DNA: TGTGCCAGCACCAAAGTTCCGACAGGGACTGGAAACACCATATATTTT. It encodes CASTKVPTGTGNTIYF.

In the case of this clone: The junction differs from germline at one of its ends, possibly a read error. The chain is built from TRBV2 and TRBJ2-4, with TRBD2 matching over 7 bases. The CDR3 loop spans 13 amino acids. CDR1 SNHLY and CDR2 FYNNEI come from the germline V gene. CDR3 region: CASSEGERLRGNF. The CDR3 DNA reads as TGTGCCAGCAGTGAAGGGGAAAGGTTGCGGGGGAACTTC.

The chain carries TRBV9 and TRBJ1-4, with a possible D match to TRBD1 (5 bases). The CDR3 spans 14 residues. With 3 bases removed from V and 7 bases from J, the gap between germline ends came to 13 bases. Per germline, CDR1 SGDLS and CDR2 YYNGEE. CDR3 nucleotides: TGTGCCAGCAGCGCGGGGCCGGGGGGTGAAAAACTGTTTTTT. Translated, it gives CASSAGPGGEKLFF.

The chain is built from TRBV6-6 and TRBJ1-3, with D hard to call. Trimming took 6 bases from V and 6 from J, leaving 6 bases between them. Germline assignment: CDR1 MNHNY and CDR2 SVGAGI (reference sequence). This CDR3 has 11 residues. The CDR3 protein is CASSLSNTIYF. The CDR3 DNA is TGTGCCAGCAGCCTATCAAACACCATATATTTT.

In this sample, this clone turned up once. This chain joins TRBV30 and TRBJ1-2, with D tentatively TRBD1 (6 bases). Trimming took off 0 bases at V and 4 bases at J, with 15 bases between the two ends. This CDR3 spans 15 amino acids. Germline CDR1 and CDR2: GTSNPN and SVGIG (reference sequence). The DNA for the CDR3 is TGTGCCTGGAGTGTACAGGGAACTCTTTCCTATGGCTACACCTTC. This encodes CAWSVQGTLSYGYTF.

This rearrangement joins TRBV20-1 to TRBJ2-1, with a possible D match to TRBD1 (5 bases). V was trimmed by 0 bases and J by 12 bases, leaving 6 bases between them. There are 10 residues in the CDR3. In germline, CDR1 is DFQATT, CDR2 SNEGSKA (reference sequence). The CDR3 nucleotides are TGCAGTGCTAGAGAAGACAGGCAGTTCTTC. It codes for CSAREDRQFF.

The chain uses TRBV6-5 and TRBJ2-7, with 7 nucleotides matching TRBD2. Germline assignment: CDR1 MNHEY and CDR2 SVGAGI. V gave up 6 bases and J gave up 0 bases; unmatched junction bases: 5. This CDR3 region has 14 residues. DNA for the CDR3: TGTGCCAGCAGCTGGCAGCGGGGCTCCTACGAGCAGTACTTC. Encoded protein: CASSWQRGSYEQYF.